These T cell receptor beta chains were read from a single sample in a study of cytomegalovirus exposure and HLA in healthy donors. Assay: immunoSEQ multiplex PCR; the TCRdb copy retains only in-frame clones and omits some. The sample includes some 170,000 clones, roughly 82% of them seen just once. Sequenced: PBMCs. The source is a girl aged 10 to 17 in good health and CMV-seropositive. The CDR3 runs from the conserved cysteine through the conserved F or W. The D gene is left open where the match is weak. A row's size may be missing; if present it is once, few, many or a size class.

v_call	clone_size	j_call	d_call	cdr3_nt	cdr3_aa
TRBV5-1	.	TRBJ1-1	.	TGCGCCAGCAGCTGGCCGGGTCCTGAAGCTTTCTTT	CASSWPGPEAFF
TRBV28	.	TRBJ1-5	TRBD1	TGTGCCAGCAGTTTTGGCGACAGGGTTCTCCAGCCCCAGCATTTT	CASSFGDRVLQPQHF
TRBV14	few	TRBJ2-5	TRBD1	TGTGCCAGCAGCCTGAACAGGGGCCGAGGGGAGACCCAGTACTTC	CASSLNRGRGETQYF
TRBV5-1	.	TRBJ2-2	.	TGCGCCAGCAGCTTGGCTCCGCAGGGGAGCACCGGGGAGCTGTTTTTT	CASSLAPQGSTGELFF
TRBV7-9	.	TRBJ1-1	.	TGTGCCAGCAATGACGGGACTTACGACCCTGAAGCTTTCTTT	CASNDGTYDPEAFF
TRBV10-3	few	TRBJ2-2	TRBD1	TGTGCCATCAGCGGGACAGGAAACACCGGGGAGCTGTTTTTT	CAISGTGNTGELFF
TRBV5-1	.	TRBJ1-3	.	TGCGCCAGCAGCGACGTTTCGGGCTCTGGAAACACCATATATTTT	CASSDVSGSGNTIYF
TRBV30	.	TRBJ1-4	TRBD1	TGTGCCTGGAGTCGGAAAGGCGGGACAGAAACTAATGAAAAACTGTTTTTT	CAWSRKGGTETNEKLFF
TRBV29-1	.	TRBJ1-1	.	TGCAGCGTTTTTTTAGGGGGAAACACTGAAGCTTTCTTT	CSVFLGGNTEAFF
TRBV27	.	TRBJ2-1	TRBD2	TGTGCCAGCAGTTTACGGGGCGGGAGCTTCTACAATGAGCAGTTCTTC	CASSLRGGSFYNEQFF
TRBV5-1	.	TRBJ2-3	.	TGCGCCAGCAGACCGGGTTTCACAGATACGCAGTATTTT	CASRPGFTDTQYF
TRBV19	.	TRBJ2-6	.	TGTGCCAGTAGTATCTTGTCTGGTGGGGGGAGCTCTGGGGCCAACGTCCTGACTTTC	CASSILSGGGSSGANVLTF
TRBV30	.	TRBJ2-3	TRBD2	TGTGCCTGGAGTGTACGATGGGGAGGGTTGTCAGATACGCAGTATTTT	CAWSVRWGGLSDTQYF
TRBV10-1	.	TRBJ1-1	.	TGCGCCAGCAGTGAGCAGGGGAACACTGAAGCTTTCTTT	CASSEQGNTEAFF
TRBV10-2	.	TRBJ1-2	.	TGCGCCAGCAGTGAGTTAATTTTTAACTATGGCTACACCTTC	CASSELIFNYGYTF
TRBV7-2	.	TRBJ2-5	.	TGTGCCAGCAGTCCGGGATACCAAGAGACCCAGTACTTC	CASSPGYQETQYF
TRBV7-3	.	TRBJ2-1	TRBD2	TGTGCCAGCAGCTCCGGGGGACTAGCGGGAGAATCGGGCGAGCAGTTCTTC	CASSSGGLAGESGEQFF
TRBV27	.	TRBJ2-7	TRBD2	TGTGCCAGCATGGGCGGGGCGGGGGGCTACGAGCAGTACTTC	CASMGGAGGYEQYF
TRBV29-1	few	TRBJ2-7	.	TGCAGCGTTGGGGGCTTAACTGGCTCCTACGAGCAGTACTTC	CSVGGLTGSYEQYF
TRBV12-5	.	TRBJ2-2	.	TGTGCTAGTGGCTCCACTGGGGGGTCGAACACCGGGGAGCTGTTTTTT	CASGSTGGSNTGELFF
TRBV7-2	.	TRBJ2-2	.	TGTGCCAGCAGCGCCGACTTAACCACCGGGGAGCTGTTTTTT	CASSADLTTGELFF
TRBV25-1	.	TRBJ1-4	.	TGTGCCAGCAGTGTAAGTGAGACAGGAACCTACCTCAATGAAAAACTGTTTTTT	CASSVSETGTYLNEKLFF
TRBV20-1	.	TRBJ2-1	.	TGCAGTGCTCAGGACAGTAATGAGCAGTTCTTC	CSAQDSNEQFF
TRBV2	.	TRBJ2-3	.	TGTGCCAGCAGGGACTCCCGCACAGATACGCAGTATTTT	CASRDSRTDTQYF
TRBV29-1	.	TRBJ1-2	.	TGCAGCGTTGAAGGCCCGACAGGAGGCTATGGCTACACCTTC	CSVEGPTGGYGYTF
TRBV4-3	.	TRBJ1-2	.	TGCGCCAGCAGCCAAGATACCCCAGGCCTTATCTATGGCTACACCTTC	CASSQDTPGLIYGYTF
TRBV6-5	.	TRBJ2-1	.	TGTGCCAGCCTAGGGGTCGATGAGCAGTTCTTC	CASLGVDEQFF
TRBV18	.	TRBJ2-1	TRBD1	TGTGCCAGCTCTCCCGGGACAGGGGGCCATGAGCAGTTCTTC	CASSPGTGGHEQFF
TRBV29-1	.	TRBJ2-1	.	TGCAGCGTTGAAGAATTTGGCCTTGACTACAATGAGCAGTTCTTC	CSVEEFGLDYNEQFF
TRBV30	.	TRBJ2-1	TRBD2	TGTGCCTGGAGTGGGGGGACGGGGGGCAATGAGCAGTTCTTC	CAWSGGTGGNEQFF
TRBV10-3	.	TRBJ1-2	.	TGTGCCATCAGTGGTCTGCTTGGAGGCTCCGGTGGCTACACCTTC	CAISGLLGGSGGYTF
TRBV18	.	TRBJ1-1	.	TGTGCCAGCTCACCAACCGTGGAGGCAGCTTTCTTT	CASSPTVEAAFF
TRBV4-1	.	TRBJ2-1	TRBD1	TGCGCCAGCAGCCAAGAGGGACAGGGGGCCGGTGTGCAGTTCTTC	CASSQEGQGAGVQFF
TRBV25-1	.	TRBJ1-1	.	TGTGCCAGCAGTGTCCACCAGGCGTCGAACACTGAAGCTTTCTTT	CASSVHQASNTEAFF
TRBV10-1	once	TRBJ2-7	TRBD2	TGCGCCAGCAGTCGGACTAGCGGGTCCTGGGAGCAGTACTTC	CASSRTSGSWEQYF
TRBV19	.	TRBJ2-4	.	TGTGCCAGTAGTATCAAACAGGGTGGCAAAAACATTCAGTACTTC	CASSIKQGGKNIQYF
TRBV2	.	TRBJ1-1	.	TGTGCCAGTACCGGACAGAAGGCTTTCTTT	CASTGQKAFF
TRBV7-6	.	TRBJ2-3	TRBD2	TGTGCCAGCAGCTTAGTTGCCCGGCTAGCGGACTACACAGATACGCAGTATTTT	CASSLVARLADYTDTQYF
TRBV28	.	TRBJ1-4	.	TGTGCCAGCAGTTTCGGGGGGCGTGATGAAAAACTGTTTTTT	CASSFGGRDEKLFF
TRBV6-1	.	TRBJ2-5	.	TGTGCCAGCAGCCGAAGGGGGCAAGAGACCCAGTACTTC	CASSRRGQETQYF
TRBV4-3	.	TRBJ1-2	.	TGCGCCAGCAGCCAAGATCTCAAAGGGCAGGGCTATGGCTACACCTTC	CASSQDLKGQGYGYTF
TRBV2	.	TRBJ1-4	.	TGTGCCAGCAGTTTACAGGGTGAAAAACTGTTTTTT	CASSLQGEKLFF
TRBV28	.	TRBJ2-5	.	TGTGCCAGCAGTTTAAGTTTGGGGCACCAAGAGACCCAGTACTTC	CASSLSLGHQETQYF
TRBV6-1	.	TRBJ2-5	.	TGTGCCAGCAGTGAGATCGGACTCCGGAGAACCCAGTACTTC	CASSEIGLRRTQYF
TRBV11-2	few	TRBJ2-1	TRBD2	TGTGCCAGCAGGGCTAGCGGGGGGTTCCTCAATGAGCAGTTCTTC	CASRASGGFLNEQFF
TRBV7-2	.	TRBJ2-2	TRBD1	TGTGCCAGCAGGTTGGACAGGGACGGGACCGGGGAGCTGTTTTTT	CASRLDRDGTGELFF
TRBV2	.	TRBJ2-7	TRBD1	TGTGCCAGCAGTAACACCGGGACAGAGGTTTACGAGCAGTACTTC	CASSNTGTEVYEQYF
TRBV7-2	.	TRBJ2-1	TRBD1	TGTGCCAGCAGCTTAAGGGGCAGGGGACAGGGTGCGGATGAGCAGTTCTTC	CASSLRGRGQGADEQFF
TRBV15	.	TRBJ1-2	TRBD1	TGTGCCACCAGCAGAGATCTTAGGACAGGGCTTTATGGCTACACCTTC	CATSRDLRTGLYGYTF
TRBV30	.	TRBJ1-5	TRBD1	TGTGCCTGGACCCCGGGGTCAGGGGGCGAGGGCAATCAGCCCCAGCATTTT	CAWTPGSGGEGNQPQHF
TRBV4-3	.	TRBJ2-3	.	TGCGCCAGCAGCCAAGGGGCCTCCGGGATCAGCACAGATACGCAGTATTTT	CASSQGASGISTDTQYF
TRBV2	.	TRBJ1-2	.	TGTGCCAGCAGTGAGTCCTTACAGGGAAACTATGGCTACACCTTC	CASSESLQGNYGYTF
TRBV7-9	.	TRBJ1-1	.	TGTGCCAGCAGCTTATTCGGGGGGAACACTGAAGCTTTCTTT	CASSLFGGNTEAFF